These 30 T cell receptor beta chains share one sample of origin, sequenced in a study of T-cell reconstitution after alpha-beta-depleted transplantation in children. Researchers prepared the TCRbeta library using unique molecular identifiers, the study reports. TCRdb independently ran MiXCR on the PCR reads; one entry per CDR3 protein. The table shows hundreds of thousands of distinct CDR3 sequences, with under 20% occurring only once. Sample: PBMCs, mostly from graft donor cells, taken 360 days after TCRalphabeta/CD19-depleted stem cell transplant. These receptors all stem from a male patient aged 2-9 years who had a stem cell transplant for acute lymphoblastic leukemia, so the T cells may come from the graft donor.

This clonotype was seen at least ten times. This chain joins TRBV12-3 or TRBV12-4 and TRBJ2-5; 7 positions agree with TRBD1. CDR3 length equals 15 residues. Trimming took 6 bases from V and 5 from J; bases not matched to a gene: 12. The CDR3 sequence is CASRRTGENGETQYF. For the CDR3, the DNA is TGTGCCAGCAGACGAACAGGGGAAAACGGGGAGACCCAGTACTTC.

This clonotype was counted a few times. The chain carries TRBV28 and TRBJ2-7; D gene unclear. Germline CDR1 is MDHEN and CDR2 is SYDVKM. There are 14 residues in the CDR3. V was clipped by 3 bases and J by 0 bases, with 9 bases between them. This CDR3 reads CASSLAPSSYEQYF. CDR3 nucleotides: TGTGCCAGCAGTTTGGCCCCCAGCTCCTACGAGCAGTACTTC.

This clonotype was seen more than once but under ten times. This sequence joins TRBV11-2 and TRBJ2-7; a possible D gene is TRBD1 (5 bases). The germline V gene encodes CDR1 SGHAT and CDR2 FQNNGV. V dropped 3 bases and J dropped 0 bases, with 21 bases sitting between them. The CDR3 sequence is 18 residues long. The CDR3 region is CASSFTRSRGDSSYEQYF. The CDR3 coding sequence is TGTGCCAGCAGCTTTACCCGGTCTCGAGGCGACAGCTCCTACGAGCAGTACTTC.

This clonotype has a count of ten or more. The V gene is TRBV3-1, the J gene TRBJ1-4; D not resolved. V lost 2 bases to trimming and J lost 6 bases, with 7 bases between them. The CDR3 spans 13 residues. The V gene's germline CDR1 is LGHDT and CDR2 YNNKEL (reference sequence). The CDR3: CASSQWGDEKLFF. The CDR3 bases are TGTGCCAGCAGCCAATGGGGAGATGAAAAACTGTTTTTT.

This clonotype was picked up a small number of times. CDR3 sequence reads: CASSRSGTGYNEQFF. The CDR3 DNA follows: TGTGCCAGCAGCCGATCCGGGACAGGCTACAATGAGCAGTTCTTC. This chain joins TRBV11-2 and TRBJ2-1; 8 bases map to TRBD1. Germline V lookup: CDR1 SGHAT, CDR2 FQNNGV. There are 15 residues in the CDR3. The V gene end was trimmed by 5 bases and the J gene end by 3 bases; junction bases not matched to a gene: 6.

The table lists this clonotype with a few counts. The CDR3, as DNA: TGTGCCAGCAGCCAAGATGTAGGGGGAGTCCAAGAGACCCAGTACTTC. This translates into CASSQDVGGVQETQYF. The chain is built from TRBV14 and TRBJ2-5; D is perhaps TRBD1 (6 bases). Germline V gene data show CDR1 as SGHDN and CDR2 as FVKESK. The CDR3 is made up of 16 amino acids. V gave up 0 bases and J gave up 1 base, with 12 bases separating them.

This clonotype was seen a handful of times. The chain couples TRBV2 to TRBJ2-1; unclear D gene. V gave up 6 bases and J gave up 4 bases, with 16 bases separating them. Germline-derived CDR1 and CDR2 are SNHLY and FYNNEI. The CDR3 has 15 residues. Here the CDR3 DNA reads TGTGCCAGCAGCCGCCTACACAGTGCATACAATGAGCAGTTCTTC. This codes for CASSRLHSAYNEQFF.

This clonotype was counted a few times. The V call is TRBV14, the J call TRBJ2-4; D is perhaps TRBD1 (5 bases). The CDR3 has 14 amino acids. CDR1 and CDR2 (germline): SGHDN, FVKESK. Trimming took off 6 bases at V and 5 bases at J, with 14 bases between the two ends. The CDR3 DNA is TGTGCCAGCAGAGGGCAAGGGGCCCAAAACATTCAGTACTTC. Translation gives CASRGQGAQNIQYF. Using reference TRBV14 and TRBJ2-4 for the parts outside the CDR3, the full variable domain is EAGVTQFPSHSVIEKGQTVTLRCDPISGHDNLYWYRRVMGKEIKFLLHFVKESKQDESGMPNNRFLAERTGGTYSTLKVQPAELEDSGVYFCASRGQGAQNIQYFGAGTRLSVL.

This clonotype was counted ten times or more. This chain uses TRBV28 with TRBJ2-7; 7 bases are a match to TRBD2. From germline, CDR1 is MDHEN and CDR2 SYDVKM. The CDR3 length is 16 residues. Unmatched junction bases numbered 12, after V lost 3 bases and J lost 4 bases. CDR3 loop: CASSFMAGRRKYEQYF. The DNA for the CDR3 is TGTGCCAGCAGTTTTATGGCCGGGAGGAGGAAGTACGAGCAGTACTTC.

The chain combines TRBV20-1 with TRBJ2-7, with TRBD1 matching 9 bases. Germline CDR1 and CDR2: DFQATT and SNEGSKA (reference sequence). V lost 0 bases to trimming and J lost 4 bases; unmatched junction nucleotides: 4. The CDR3 consists of 14 residues. DNA for the CDR3: TGCAGTGCTAGAGAGTGGGACAGGGAATACGAGCAGTACTTC. Amino acids: CSAREWDREYEQYF.

The genes are TRBV29-1 and TRBJ2-5, with 11 bases aligning to TRBD2. This CDR3 is built from 15 residues. J gave up 1 base and V 6 bases, and 7 bases lay outside the gene matches. Germline V gene data show CDR1 as SQVTM and CDR2 as ANQGSEA. The CDR3 DNA is TGCAGCGTCGAGATGGGACTAGCGGCCCAAGAGACCCAGTACTTC. Protein: CSVEMGLAAQETQYF.

The sample holds a few counts of this clonotype. The chain uses TRBV5-6 and TRBJ1-4; D not resolved. V dropped 0 bases and J dropped 8 bases, with 14 bases sitting between them. The germline V gene encodes CDR1 SGHDT and CDR2 YYEEEE. This CDR3 has 15 amino acids. In DNA, the CDR3 is TGTGCCAGCAGCTTGGAGGTGGCCGGGAGGGAAAAACTGTTTTTT. Its protein is CASSLEVAGREKLFF.

This clonotype was counted at least ten times. The chain recombines TRBV28 with TRBJ2-5; 8 positions match TRBD1. This CDR3 spans 14 amino acids. Germline CDR1 is MDHEN and CDR2 is SYDVKM. V lost 6 bases to trimming and J lost 4 bases; unmatched junction nucleotides: 7. CDR3 bases: TGTGCCAGCAGCCTCAGGGGGCGCTTAGAGACCCAGTACTTC. This codes for CASSLRGRLETQYF.

This sequence joins TRBV4-1 and TRBJ2-7, with TRBD2 matching over 10 bases. The germline CDR1 and CDR2 sequences are MGHRA and YSYEKL. Trimming at V came to 5 bases and at J to 5 bases, leaving 6 bases not matched to a gene. The CDR3 length is 14 residues. In DNA form, the CDR3 reads TGCGCCAGCAGCTCCGGGACTAGCGACCACGAGCAGTACTTC. Its translation: CASSSGTSDHEQYF.

V gene TRBV4-2 combines with J gene TRBJ2-3; 8 bases are shared with TRBD1. The V and J ends lost 5 bases and 3 bases, in that order; junction bases with no gene match: 10. Germline loops: CDR1 LGHNA, CDR2 YNFKEQ. The CDR3 contains 16 residues. This chain's CDR3 is CASSVRDRSRTDTQYF. The CDR3 nucleotides read TGTGCCAGCAGCGTTCGGGACAGGAGTAGAACAGATACGCAGTATTTT.

This clonotype appeared many times. The chain joins TRBV27 to TRBJ2-5; D is possibly TRBD1 (6 bases). Germline V gives CDR1 MNHEY, CDR2 SMNVEV (reference sequence). The CDR3 runs to 13 residues. The V and J ends lost 5 bases and 5 bases respectively, with 12 bases between them. DNA of the CDR3: TGTGCCAGCAGTGTACAGGGTTCCGAGACCCAGTACTTC. It translates to CASSVQGSETQYF.

The gene calls are TRBV10-3 and TRBJ2-3; the D call may be TRBD1 or TRBD2 (5 bases each). CDR3 length: 16 amino acids. CDR1 is ENHRY, CDR2 SYGVKD, per germline. Trimming shortened V by 3 bases and J by 0 bases, and 13 bases separated the two germline ends. CDR3: CAISDPGTTSTDTQYF. The CDR3 nucleotides read TGTGCCATCAGTGACCCCGGGACCACAAGCACAGATACGCAGTATTTT.

The sample holds many counts of this clonotype. The chain uses TRBV15 and TRBJ2-7; TRBD1 matches 7 bases. CDR1 is LNHNV and CDR2 is YYDKDF in the germline V gene (reference sequence). The CDR3 loop spans 14 amino acids. Trimming took 5 bases from V and 2 from J; bases not matched to a gene: 6. The CDR3 sequence is CATSAGTVPYEQYF. In DNA, the CDR3 is TGTGCCACCAGCGCCGGGACAGTACCCTACGAGCAGTACTTC.

This clonotype was picked up a small number of times. The CDR3 loop reads CASHNRDTQYF. The CDR3 bases are TGTGCCAGCCATAACCGGGATACGCAGTATTTT. The J gene is TRBJ2-3, the V gene TRBV5-5; D remains ambiguous. Per the germline V gene, CDR1 is SGHKS and CDR2 is YYEKEE (reference sequence). V was clipped by 7 bases and J by 6 bases, with 9 bases between them. This CDR3 is 11 amino acids long. The full variable domain, rest sourced from reference TRBV5-5 and TRBJ2-3, is DAGVTQSPTHLIKTRGQQVTLRCSPISGHKSVSWYQQVLGQGPQFIFQYYEKEERGRGNFPDRFSARQFPNYSSELNVNALLLGDSALYLCASHNRDTQYFGPGTRLTVL.

In its sample, this clonotype was seen a few times. The J gene is TRBJ2-3, the V gene TRBV9, with 14 bases fitting TRBD2. With V trimmed by 0 bases and J by 6 bases, 6 bases remained unmatched. CDR3 length: 17 amino acids. Germline V gene lookup returns CDR1 SGDLS and CDR2 YYNGEE. CDR3 residues: CASSVEGLAGVGDTQYF. The DNA of the CDR3 is TGTGCCAGCAGCGTAGAGGGACTAGCGGGAGTAGGGGATACGCAGTATTTT. The entire variable domain, with the rest obtained from reference TRBV9 and TRBJ2-3, is as follows: DSGVTQTPKHLITATGQRVTLRCSPRSGDLSVYWYQQSLDQGLQFLIQYYNGEERAKGNILERFSAQQFPDLHSELNLSSLELGDSALYFCASSVEGLAGVGDTQYFGPGTRLTVL.

The rearrangement links TRBV4-3 to TRBJ1-6; D is unclear. Trimming removed 0 bases from V and 2 bases from J, with 8 bases in between. The CDR3 consists of 16 residues. Germline loops: CDR1 LGHNA, CDR2 YSLEER. CDR3 coding DNA: TGCGCCAGCAGCCAAGATGGGGTAACCTATAATTCACCCCTCCACTTT. Translation: CASSQDGVTYNSPLHF.

This clonotype was seen a single time. The chain combines TRBV12-3 or TRBV12-4 with TRBJ2-1; 9 bases are a match to TRBD2. The CDR3 loop spans 17 amino acids. Trimming cost V 2 bases and J 4 bases; bases outside gene matches: 9. CDR3 sequence reads: CASSLWRLADSYNEQFF. The CDR3 region has the DNA TGTGCCAGCAGTTTATGGCGACTAGCGGACTCGTACAATGAGCAGTTCTTC.

V is TRBV9 and J is TRBJ2-5, with D unresolved. The V end lost 3 bases, the J end lost 4 bases, and 13 bases lay between the germline ends. Per the germline V gene, CDR1 is SGDLS and CDR2 is YYNGEE. This CDR3 spans 14 amino acids. The CDR3 DNA reads TGTGCCAGCAGCGACCAGGTGGCCGGAGAGACCCAGTACTTC. It translates to CASSDQVAGETQYF.

This clonotype came up a few times. The V and J genes are TRBV28 and TRBJ1-2; D remains unclear. CDR3 length equals 15 residues. V lost 5 bases and J 3 bases, leaving 16 bases between the germline ends. Germline CDR1 is MDHEN and CDR2 is SYDVKM. This chain's CDR3 is CASSPSGGSDYGYTF. Written as DNA, the CDR3 is TGTGCCAGCAGTCCCTCGGGAGGCTCGGACTATGGCTACACCTTC.

This clonotype was found a few times. The chain is built from TRBV28 and TRBJ2-3; TRBD1 aligns across 9 bases. Germline lookup yields CDR1 MDHEN and CDR2 SYDVKM. This CDR3 is 15 amino acids long. Germline trimming cut 6 bases from V and 3 bases from J; bases unmatched to any gene: 7. CDR3 sequence (DNA): TGTGCCAGCAGGGACAGGGGTGGCGGGACAGATACGCAGTATTTT. Translating it yields CASRDRGGGTDTQYF.

This clonotype showed up many times. CDR3: CASSNQNYEQYF. CDR3 DNA: TGTGCCAGCAGTAACCAAAACTACGAGCAGTACTTC. V gene TRBV6-5 combines with J gene TRBJ2-7; no reliable D call. V was shortened by 5 bases and J by 3 bases, with 8 bases between the two germline ends. The CDR3 has 12 amino acids. CDR1 is MNHEY and CDR2 is SVGAGI in the germline V gene.

In this sample, this clonotype turned up a few times. The CDR3 DNA follows: TGTGCCAGCAGTTACCGCATTCCTGCGATCCAAGAGACCCAGTACTTC. Protein sequence: CASSYRIPAIQETQYF. This chain connects TRBV6-5 to TRBJ2-5; D unresolved. Germline CDR1 MNHEY, CDR2 SVGAGI. V was trimmed by 2 bases and J by 1 base, leaving 14 bases between them. The CDR3 contains 16 residues.

The chain is built from TRBV30 and TRBJ1-2; TRBD1 is a possible D gene (6 bases). V was clipped by 2 bases and J by 2 bases, with 9 bases between them. The V gene's germline CDR1 is GTSNPN and CDR2 SVGIG (reference sequence). This CDR3 is built from 13 residues. Here the CDR3 DNA reads TGTGCCTGGAGTAGGAGGGGGAACTATGGCTACACCTTC. Translation: CAWSRRGNYGYTF.

This chain joins TRBV20-1 and TRBJ1-4, with unresolved D. The V and J ends lost 4 bases and 3 bases respectively, with 9 bases between them. CDR3 length: 13 amino acids. CDR1 DFQATT and CDR2 SNEGSKA come from the germline V gene (reference sequence). CDR3 coding DNA: TGCAGTGCTACAAGGGTAGCTAATGAAAAACTGTTTTTT. It is translated as CSATRVANEKLFF.

This clonotype was counted ten times or more. The chain combines TRBV5-5 with TRBJ2-7; D unresolved. The germline V and J ends were trimmed by 4 bases and 2 bases, with 10 bases remaining between them. There are 13 residues in the CDR3. Germline assignment: CDR1 SGHKS and CDR2 YYEKEE (reference sequence). The CDR3 region has the DNA TGTGCCAGCAGCCCGACACGACCCTACGAGCAGTACTTC. Translating gives CASSPTRPYEQYF.